The present T cell receptor beta chain was sequenced within a study of cytomegalovirus exposure and HLA in healthy donors. Overall study results and limits: It was reported that TCR beta sequences correctly inferred the HLA-A and HLA-B alleles for most subjects.

PCR employed 60 Vbeta and 13 Jbeta primers. Sequenced by immunoSEQ multiplex PCR; TCRdb stores in-frame clones only, minus some. The sample lists roughly 100,000 clones; about 9.4% were seen once. Comment on this clone: Its specificity is unknown.

The sample was PBMCs. This TCR derives from a man in his forties in good health and CMV-seropositive.

The CDR3 region has the DNA TGTGCCAGCAGCTTAGGGGGGGGGCCCGGAGATACGCAGTATTTT. Translating gives CASSLGGGPGDTQYF. The chain recombines TRBV7-6 with TRBJ2-3; perhaps TRBD2 as D (7 bases). CDR3 length: 15 residues. V lost 1 base and J lost 5, with 13 bases in between. Germline CDR1 SGHVS, CDR2 FNYEAQ.